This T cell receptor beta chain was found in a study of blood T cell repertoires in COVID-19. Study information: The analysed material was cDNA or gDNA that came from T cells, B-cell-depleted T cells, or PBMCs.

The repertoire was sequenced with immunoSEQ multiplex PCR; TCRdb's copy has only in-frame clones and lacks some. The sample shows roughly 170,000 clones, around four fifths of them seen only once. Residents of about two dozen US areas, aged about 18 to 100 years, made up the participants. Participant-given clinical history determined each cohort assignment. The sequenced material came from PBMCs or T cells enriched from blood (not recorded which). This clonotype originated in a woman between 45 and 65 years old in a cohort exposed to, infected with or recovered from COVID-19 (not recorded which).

In DNA, the CDR3 is TGCGCCAGCAGCTTGGATCCAGCGGGAGGGGGCGAGCAGTACTTC. It specifies CASSLDPAGGGEQYF. The chain carries TRBV5-1 and TRBJ2-7, with 10 bases lining up with TRBD2. Germline CDR1 reads SGHRS; CDR2 reads YFSETQ. The V segment lost 0 bases and the J segment 6 bases; nucleotides outside the gene matches: 6. The CDR3 is 15 residues long.